These 13 T cell receptor beta chains were all obtained from the same sample, sequenced in a study of circulating tumor DNA in untreated peripheral T-cell lymphoma. Using immunoSEQ multiplex PCR, the repertoire was profiled, and TCRdb retains in-frame clones only, with some absent. The sample records about 7,000 clones, about three quarters being singletons. Sequenced input: tumor tissue. Receptors were obtained from a human donor with peripheral T-cell lymphoma.

V is TRBV28 and J is TRBJ2-3, with D possibly called TRBD1 or TRBD2 (5 bases each). CDR3 length: 17 amino acids. Germline V CDR1 and CDR2: MDHEN, SYDVKM. The V and J ends lost 2 bases and 2 bases respectively, with 17 bases between them. The CDR3 sequence is CASSLLPDMEATDTQYF. The CDR3 bases are TGTGCCAGCAGTTTACTCCCGGACATGGAGGCCACAGATACGCAGTATTTT.

This clone is medium-sized. The rearrangement joins TRBV15 to TRBJ2-7, with D possibly TRBD1 on 7 matching bases. The germline gives CDR1 LNHNV, CDR2 YYDKDF (reference sequence). The CDR3 has 15 residues. The V and J ends lost 3 bases and 1 base respectively, with 13 bases between them. The CDR3 nucleotides are TGTGCCACCAGCAGGGACAGGACTACTTCCTACGAGCAGTACTTC. This translates into CATSRDRTTSYEQYF.

The chain couples TRBV14 to TRBJ2-1; D call uncertain. Germline CDR1 reads SGHDN; CDR2 reads FVKESK. The CDR3 is 15 residues long. Trimming left V 5 bases short and J 0 bases short, with 11 bases between. CDR3 bases: TGTGCCAGCAGCTTTACACCCAGCTCCTACAATGAGCAGTTCTTC. Translation gives CASSFTPSSYNEQFF.

The chain has TRBV11-3 and TRBJ2-4, with D perhaps matching TRBD1 or TRBD2 (5 bases each). V was clipped by 4 bases and J by 6 bases, with 13 bases between them. The germline gives CDR1 SGHNT, CDR2 YENEEA. The CDR3 is 14 residues long. The CDR3 is CASSSEGAGNIQYF. CDR3 nucleotides: TGTGCCAGCAGCTCTGAAGGGGCGGGAAACATTCAGTACTTC. The variable domain in full, with the rest retrieved from reference TRBV11-3 and TRBJ2-4, is EAGVVQSPRYKIIEKKQPVAFWCNPISGHNTLYWYLQNLGQGPELLIRYENEEAVDDSQLPKDRFSAERLKGVDSTLKIQPAELGDSAVYLCASSSEGAGNIQYFGAGTRLSVL.

V is TRBV28 and J is TRBJ2-3; 7 nucleotides agree with TRBD2. The germline V gene has CDR1 MDHEN and CDR2 SYDVKM. The junction had 7 bases not matched to a gene; V was cut back by 6 bases and J by 4 bases. The CDR3 consists of 14 residues. CDR3 sequence reads: CASRLGGWADTQYF. The CDR3 nucleotides are TGTGCCAGCAGGTTGGGAGGGTGGGCAGATACGCAGTATTTT.

The gene calls are TRBV23-1 and TRBJ2-7; D is perhaps TRBD1 (6 bases). TRBV23-1 is reported as an ORF; its role is uncertain. The CDR3 consists of 16 residues. V was clipped by 3 bases and J by 4 bases, with 19 bases between them. CDR3 nucleotides: TGCGCCAGCAGTCAGCCCCTTGGACAGTACGAGTACGAGCAGTACTTC. Amino acids: CASSQPLGQYEYEQYF.

This sequence joins TRBV5-1 and TRBJ2-1; D perhaps matches TRBD2 (6 bases). Germline-derived CDR1 and CDR2 are SGHRS and YFSETQ. The ends were cut back, 4 bases at V and 1 base at J, with 15 bases in the middle. CDR3 length equals 16 residues. The CDR3: CASSGSSAQSYNEQFF. DNA of the CDR3: TGCGCCAGCAGCGGATCTAGCGCCCAATCCTACAATGAGCAGTTCTTC.

The chain carries TRBV29-1 and TRBJ2-1; no clear D. This CDR3 contains 13 residues. The V gene's germline CDR1 is SQVTM and CDR2 ANQGSEA. The V gene lost 3 bases and the J gene lost 5 bases, with 11 bases spanning the gap. The chain's CDR3 is CSVEKTANNEQFF. The CDR3 nucleotides read TGCAGCGTTGAGAAGACCGCTAACAATGAGCAGTTCTTC.

Relative to its sample, this clone is medium-sized. The CDR3 reads CASSPSPGTDTQYF. DNA for the CDR3: TGTGCCAGCTCACCAAGCCCGGGGACAGATACGCAGTATTTT. V and J are TRBV18 and TRBJ2-3; D is possibly TRBD2 (5 bases). Per the germline V gene, CDR1 is KGHSH and CDR2 is LQKENI. V gave up 2 bases and J gave up 3 bases, with 9 bases separating them. The CDR3 consists of 14 residues.

V gene TRBV6-8 combines with J gene TRBJ2-7; possibly TRBD2 for D (6 bases). V gave up 6 bases and J gave up 5 bases, with 14 bases separating them. CDR1 is MNHGY and CDR2 is SAAAGT in the germline V gene. The CDR3 extends over 13 amino acids. In DNA, the CDR3 is TGTGCCAGCAGCTACATCGGGGGAAACGAGCAGTACTTC. Translation gives CASSYIGGNEQYF.

The rearrangement joins TRBV4-1 to TRBJ2-2; D not certain. The V and J ends lost 2 bases and 5 bases respectively, with 6 bases between them. CDR1 MGHRA and CDR2 YSYEKL come from the germline V gene. CDR3 length: 13 residues. The CDR3 DNA reads as TGCGCCAGCAGCCAACCGAGGACCGGGGAGCTGTTTTTT. This translates into CASSQPRTGELFF.

This chain joins TRBV9 and TRBJ2-2; TRBD2 aligns across 8 bases. With 4 bases clipped from V and 4 bases from J, the junction kept 12 bases outside the gene matches. Germline V gene sequence: CDR1 SGDLS, CDR2 YYNGEE. This CDR3 has 17 amino acids. The CDR3 DNA reads TGTGCCAGCAGCCCGGAGGGGGTAGCGGGAATCACCGGGGAGCTGTTTTTT. It specifies CASSPEGVAGITGELFF.

The genes are TRBV10-1 and TRBJ2-7; 8 positions match TRBD1. Germline V gene lookup returns CDR1 WNHNN and CDR2 SYGVQD (reference sequence). The V segment lost 6 bases and the J segment 1 base; nucleotides outside the gene matches: 14. CDR3 length equals 17 residues. The CDR3 nucleotides read TGCGCCAGCAGCCCCGGGGCCCCGGGACAGGCATCCTACGAGCAGTACTTC. This codes for CASSPGAPGQASYEQYF.